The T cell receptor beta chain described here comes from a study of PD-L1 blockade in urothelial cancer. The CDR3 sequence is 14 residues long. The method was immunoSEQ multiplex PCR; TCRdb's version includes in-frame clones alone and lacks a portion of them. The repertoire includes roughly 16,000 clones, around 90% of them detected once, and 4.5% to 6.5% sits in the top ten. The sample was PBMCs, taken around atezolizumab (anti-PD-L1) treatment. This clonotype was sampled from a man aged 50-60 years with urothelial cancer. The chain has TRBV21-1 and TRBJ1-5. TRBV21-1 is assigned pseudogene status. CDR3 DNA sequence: TGTGCCACTGAGAGGGAAGGGATGAATCAGCCCCAGCATTTT. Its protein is CATEREGMNQPQHF.